This passage covers 13 T cell receptor beta chains from one sample sequenced in a study of cytomegalovirus exposure and HLA in healthy donors. The study ran its PCR with 60 Vbeta and 13 Jbeta primers. Sequenced by immunoSEQ multiplex PCR; TCRdb stores in-frame clones only, minus some. The profile shows around 190,000 clones, approximately 82% of them singletons. Sequencing was performed on PBMCs. The source is a girl aged 2-10 years in good health and CMV-seropositive.

The chain combines TRBV9 with TRBJ2-2; tentatively, D is TRBD1 (5 bases). The CDR3 has 14 amino acids. Trimming removed 0 bases from V and 3 bases from J, with 6 bases in between. Germline V gives CDR1 SGDLS, CDR2 YYNGEE. DNA for the CDR3: TGTGCCAGCAGCGTAGTAGGGGACACCGGGGAGCTGTTTTTT. It specifies CASSVVGDTGELFF.

The chain couples TRBV6-5 to TRBJ2-2; D is perhaps TRBD2 (5 bases). Trimming left V 6 bases short and J 3 bases short, with 8 bases between. The CDR3 has 13 residues. CDR1 is MNHEY and CDR2 is SVGAGI in the germline V gene. CDR3 residues: CASSQRDTGELFF. The CDR3, as DNA: TGTGCCAGCAGCCAGAGGGACACCGGGGAGCTGTTTTTT.

In the case of this clone: The identical CDR3 is also encoded by other nucleotide sequences in the sample. CDR3 coding DNA: TGTGCCAGCAGTTACGCAGGGGGCGGCTACACCTTC. Amino acids: CASSYAGGGYTF. This chain links TRBV6-5 with TRBJ1-2, with 8 bases aligning to TRBD1. The germline V gene encodes CDR1 MNHEY and CDR2 SVGAGI. This CDR3 has 12 amino acids. Trimming at V came to 2 bases and at J to 8 bases, leaving 1 base not matched to a gene.

J is TRBJ1-1 and V is TRBV19; D might be TRBD1 (6 bases). CDR3 size: 14 residues. In germline, CDR1 is LNHDA, CDR2 SQIVND (reference sequence). Deletions cut 5 bases from V and 0 bases from J, with 10 bases between. Here the CDR3 DNA reads TGTGCCAGTAGTGCCGGACAGCTGAACACTGAAGCTTTCTTT. Translated: CASSAGQLNTEAFF.

V gene TRBV15 combines with J gene TRBJ2-3; TRBD1 is a possible D gene (5 bases). V was clipped by 1 base and J by 1 base, with 9 bases between them. The CDR3 is 15 residues long. Germline-derived CDR1 and CDR2 are LNHNV and YYDKDF (reference sequence). CDR3 residues: CATSRVGRGTDTQYF. CDR3 sequence (DNA): TGTGCCACCAGCAGAGTTGGCAGGGGCACAGATACGCAGTATTTT.

The rearrangement uses TRBV5-4 and TRBJ1-1, with D possibly TRBD1 on 6 matching bases. This CDR3 has 14 residues. Germline CDR1 is SGHNT and CDR2 is YYREEE (reference sequence). Trimming pared 1 base from V and 4 bases from J, leaving 11 bases between. The CDR3 spells CASSLSKDSTEAFF. CDR3 bases: TGTGCCAGCAGCTTGTCGAAGGACAGCACTGAAGCTTTCTTT.

This clone was counted a few times. The chain joins TRBV18 to TRBJ1-5, with D perhaps TRBD1 (5 bases). Germline CDR1 and CDR2: KGHSH and LQKENI. This CDR3 is 17 amino acids long. Trimming took 1 base from V and 0 from J, leaving 13 bases between them. CDR3 nucleotide sequence: TGTGCCAGCTCACCACGAGACAGACAATATAGCAATCAGCCCCAGCATTTT. Translation: CASSPRDRQYSNQPQHF.

The genes are TRBV29-1 and TRBJ1-2, with D tentatively TRBD1 (6 bases). CDR1 is SQVTM, CDR2 ANQGSEA, per germline. The CDR3 is 14 amino acids. The V end lost 3 bases, the J end lost 4 bases, and 15 bases lay between the germline ends. CDR3 sequence (DNA): TGCAGCGTTGAGGAAAACAGGGAATCCTATGGCTACACCTTC. Translating gives CSVEENRESYGYTF.

V gene TRBV15 combines with J gene TRBJ1-1, with a weak D call TRBD1 (5 bases). CDR3 size: 15 residues. V was cut by 6 bases and J by 4 bases, with 18 bases left in between. Per the germline V gene, CDR1 is LNHNV and CDR2 is YYDKDF (reference sequence). The CDR3 region is CATRTTRTGGTEAFF. CDR3 DNA: TGTGCCACCAGGACAACGCGAACAGGTGGCACTGAAGCTTTCTTT.

The V gene is TRBV4-2, the J gene TRBJ1-5; 8 bases line up with TRBD1. With 4 bases clipped from V and 3 bases from J, the junction kept 5 bases outside the gene matches. The CDR3 contains 15 residues. The germline gives CDR1 LGHNA, CDR2 YNFKEQ. The CDR3 DNA reads TGTGCCAGCAGCCGCGACAGGGGAAACAATCAGCCCCAGCATTTT. Translation gives CASSRDRGNNQPQHF.

The rearrangement joins TRBV2 to TRBJ1-1; TRBD1 might be the D (5 bases). Looked up from germline, CDR1 is SNHLY and CDR2 is FYNNEI. The CDR3 runs to 13 residues. The ends were cut back, 6 bases at V and 0 bases at J, with 8 bases in the middle. This chain's CDR3 is CASRTEMNTEAFF. CDR3 coding DNA: TGTGCCAGCAGGACAGAAATGAACACTGAAGCTTTCTTT.

The J gene is TRBJ2-1, the V gene TRBV21-1; TRBD2, the table's D call, was not compared with the DNA. TRBV21-1 counts as a pseudogene. This CDR3 contains 13 residues. CDR3 in DNA: TGTGCCAGCAGCGGCCGGGGTACCACTGGGCAGTTCTTC. The encoded protein is CASSGRGTTGQFF.

V usage is TRBV27 and J usage is TRBJ1-6; perhaps TRBD1 as D (6 bases). The CDR3 consists of 15 residues. Trimming removed 7 bases at V and 4 bases at J, with 14 bases between. From germline, CDR1 is MNHEY and CDR2 SMNVEV (reference sequence). CDR3 protein: CASNLRGAYNSPLHF. CDR3 coding DNA: TGTGCCAGCAACCTACGGGGGGCTTATAATTCACCCCTCCACTTT.